One and the same sample provided the 30 T cell receptor beta chains below, sequenced in a study of blood T cell repertoires in COVID-19. Profiled with immunoSEQ multiplex PCR; TCRdb holds only in-frame clones, not every one. This sample has about 200,000 clones, with 70% to 85% found just once. Sequenced material: peripheral blood. The source of these receptors is a human donor with acute or convalescent COVID-19. The donor label of this sample is uncertain.

DNA for the CDR3: TGTGCCAGCGGTATGGACGGGAATAATCAGCCCCAGCATTTT. It encodes CASGMDGNNQPQHF. The chain combines TRBV2 with TRBJ1-5, with D unresolved. Trimming removed 8 bases from V and 4 bases from J, with 15 bases in between. The CDR3 is 14 residues long. CDR1 is SNHLY and CDR2 is FYNNEI in the germline V gene.

This clone showed up just once. The chain is built from TRBV5-1 and TRBJ2-3; D possibly corresponds to TRBD2 (6 bases). Trimming pared 4 bases from V and 3 bases from J, leaving 12 bases between. Germline loops: CDR1 SGHRS, CDR2 YFSETQ. CDR3 size: 14 residues. Here the CDR3 reads CASSGGLATDTQYF. The CDR3 DNA reads TGCGCCAGCAGCGGGGGACTGGCGACAGATACGCAGTATTTT.

In its sample, this clone was seen a few times. V is TRBV19 and J is TRBJ2-7; D perhaps matches TRBD1 (5 bases). CDR3 length equals 15 residues. From germline, CDR1 is LNHDA and CDR2 SQIVND (reference sequence). V was shortened by 5 bases and J by 7 bases, with 21 bases between the two germline ends. CDR3 residues: CASSPRDALSREQYF. CDR3 coding DNA: TGTGCCAGTAGTCCCAGGGATGCTTTATCGCGGGAGCAGTACTTC.

The J gene is TRBJ2-7, the V gene TRBV6-6; D is possibly TRBD2 (5 bases). CDR1 is MNHNY and CDR2 is SVGAGI in the germline V gene (reference sequence). The CDR3 spans 12 residues. Deletions cut 2 bases from V and 7 bases from J, with 9 bases between. The CDR3 loop is CASSYVTGEQYF. The CDR3 nucleotides are TGTGCCAGCAGTTACGTCACGGGAGAGCAGTACTTC.

J is TRBJ1-3 and V is TRBV19; D possibly corresponds to TRBD1 (6 bases). The CDR3 contains 14 residues. V dropped 9 bases and J dropped 4 bases, with 16 bases sitting between them. CDR1 and CDR2 (germline): LNHDA, SQIVND (reference sequence). The CDR3 here is CASAPAGVGNTIYF. The CDR3 DNA reads TGTGCCAGCGCCCCGGCAGGGGTCGGAAACACCATATATTTT. The full variable domain, its missing parts supplied by reference TRBV19 and TRBJ1-3, is DGGITQSPKYLFRKEGQNVTLSCEQNLNHDAMYWYRQDPGQGLRLIYYSQIVNDFQKGDIAEGYSVSREKKESFPLTVTSAQKNPTAFYLCASAPAGVGNTIYFGEGSWLTVV.

This chain connects TRBV7-6 to TRBJ1-4; 9 positions agree with TRBD1. Germline V CDR1 and CDR2: SGHVS, FNYEAQ. The J segment lost 4 bases and the V segment lost 5 bases, leaving 8 bases of the junction unmatched. CDR3 length: 16 amino acids. The CDR3 DNA follows: TGTGCCAGCAGCGGGACAGGGAATCCTTTTAATGAAAAACTGTTTTTT. It translates to CASSGTGNPFNEKLFF.

The CDR3 is CASSPGQGAKETQYF. The CDR3 nucleotides read TGTGCCAGCAGCCCCGGACAGGGGGCAAAAGAGACCCAGTACTTC. The chain is built from TRBV11-3 and TRBJ2-5; 11 bases align to TRBD1. Germline CDR1 and CDR2: SGHNT and YENEEA. There are 15 residues in the CDR3. The V segment lost 5 bases and the J segment 3 bases; nucleotides outside the gene matches: 5.

The rearrangement joins TRBV19 to TRBJ1-1; 10 nucleotides line up with TRBD1. The V gene end was trimmed by 6 bases and the J gene end by 4 bases; junction bases not matched to a gene: 14. The CDR3 is made up of 17 amino acids. Germline CDR1 reads LNHDA; CDR2 reads SQIVND (reference sequence). The DNA for the CDR3 is TGTGCCAGTAGGAAATCAGGGGGACAGGGGCCCTCCACTGAAGCTTTCTTT. This translates into CASRKSGGQGPSTEAFF.

The rearrangement links TRBV7-2 to TRBJ2-3, with D uncertain. Trimming removed 0 bases at V and 4 bases at J, with 8 bases between. Germline V gives CDR1 SGHTA, CDR2 FQGNSA. This CDR3 has 14 residues. This CDR3 reads CASSLASRSDTQYF. CDR3 nucleotides: TGTGCCAGCAGCTTAGCTAGCCGGTCAGATACGCAGTATTTT.

For this clone: Distinct nucleotide sequences in the sample also encode this CDR3. The gene calls are TRBV28 and TRBJ2-1, with 9 positions matching TRBD2. The CDR3 has 14 residues. V lost 3 bases to trimming and J lost 7 bases; unmatched junction nucleotides: 4. CDR1 is MDHEN and CDR2 is SYDVKM in the germline V gene. CDR3 in DNA: TGTGCCAGCAGTTTGGCGGGAGGGTTGAATGAGCAGTTCTTC. Its protein is CASSLAGGLNEQFF.

Only a few counts were recorded for this clone. This sequence joins TRBV11-3 and TRBJ1-1; D gene ambiguous. Germline CDR1 and CDR2: SGHNT and YENEEA. Between the trimmed V and J ends, which lost 2 bases and 2 bases, there was a span of 6 bases. The CDR3 loop spans 13 amino acids. The CDR3 nucleotides read TGTGCCAGCAGCTTACAGATTAACACTGAAGCTTTCTTT. Its protein is CASSLQINTEAFF.

J is TRBJ2-1 and V is TRBV3-1 (or the pseudogene TRBV3-2), with 7 bases aligning to TRBD2. Unmatched junction bases numbered 8, after V lost 0 bases and J lost 0 bases. Germline values: CDR1 LGHDT, CDR2 YNNKEL (reference sequence). This CDR3 is built from 18 residues. The CDR3 loop reads CASSQDKTGGSSYNEQFF. CDR3 in DNA: TGTGCCAGCAGCCAAGACAAGACTGGCGGGAGCTCCTACAATGAGCAGTTCTTC.

This sequence joins TRBV12-5 and TRBJ2-2; possibly TRBD1 for D (5 bases). Germline values: CDR1 LGHNT, CDR2 FRNRAP. The germline V and J ends were trimmed by 6 bases and 2 bases, with 13 bases remaining between them. CDR3 length equals 15 residues. CDR3 bases: TGTGCTAGTGGCTTGCAGGGCCCAAACACCGGGGAGCTGTTTTTT. Protein product: CASGLQGPNTGELFF.

V usage is TRBV7-3 and J usage is TRBJ1-1; D remains ambiguous. Germline CDR1 reads SGHTA; CDR2 reads FQGTGA. Trimming took 0 bases from V and 1 from J, leaving 6 bases between them. The CDR3 has 14 residues. The CDR3: CASSLTPKNTEAFF. The CDR3 DNA follows: TGTGCCAGCAGCTTAACTCCCAAGAACACTGAAGCTTTCTTT. Full variable domain (rest looked up from reference TRBV7-3 and TRBJ1-1): GAGVSQTPSNKVTEKGKYVELRCDPISGHTALYWYRQSLGQGPEFLIYFQGTGAADDSGLPNDRFFAVRPEGSVSTLKIQRTERGDSAVYLCASSLTPKNTEAFFGQGTRLTVV.

V usage is TRBV18 and J usage is TRBJ1-2; tentatively, D is TRBD1 (5 bases). Germline V lookup: CDR1 KGHSH, CDR2 LQKENI. Trimming took 3 bases from V and 1 from J, leaving 6 bases between them. There are 13 residues in the CDR3. The CDR3 sequence: CASSPTVNYGYTF. CDR3 bases: TGTGCCAGCTCACCGACAGTTAACTATGGCTACACCTTC.

This sequence joins TRBV7-2 and TRBJ2-5, with 7 bases fitting TRBD1. Trimming cost V 6 bases and J 10 bases; bases outside gene matches: 14. CDR3 length: 14 amino acids. Germline V gene lookup returns CDR1 SGHTA and CDR2 FQGNSA. Here the CDR3 DNA reads TGTGCCAGCAGACTTACGACAGGGTCGGTGGTCCAGTACTTC. It encodes CASRLTTGSVVQYF.

The table lists this clone with a count of one. This sequence joins TRBV18 and TRBJ1-1; possibly TRBD1 for D (5 bases). Germline V CDR1 and CDR2: KGHSH, LQKENI. Trimming cost V 2 bases and J 5 bases, with 9 bases left between them. This CDR3 region has 13 residues. CDR3 sequence: CASSPIRDTEAFF. Here the CDR3 DNA reads TGTGCCAGCTCACCAATCAGGGATACTGAAGCTTTCTTT.

This rearrangement joins TRBV5-4 to TRBJ2-7; 7 bases fit TRBD1. V dropped 3 bases and J dropped 4; count of bases not matched to a gene: 4. CDR1 SGHNT and CDR2 YYREEE come from the germline V gene (reference sequence). This CDR3 has 13 residues. The CDR3 bases are TGTGCCAGCAGCTGGAACAGGGGATACGAGCAGTACTTC. It yields the protein CASSWNRGYEQYF. Full variable domain (rest looked up from reference TRBV5-4 and TRBJ2-7): ETGVTQSPTHLIKTRGQQVTLRCSSQSGHNTVSWYQQALGQGPQFIFQYYREEENGRGNFPPRFSGLQFPNYSSELNVNALELDDSALYLCASSWNRGYEQYFGPGTRLTVT.

The chain employs TRBV19 and TRBJ2-1, with 7 nucleotides matching TRBD2. The CDR3 runs 16 residues. V was pared by 3 bases and J by 0 bases, with 5 bases of the junction left unmatched. Germline lookup yields CDR1 LNHDA and CDR2 SQIVND (reference sequence). This chain's CDR3 is CASSISGASSYNEQFF. The CDR3 nucleotides are TGTGCCAGTAGTATCAGCGGGGCGAGCTCCTACAATGAGCAGTTCTTC.

The chain couples TRBV7-2 to TRBJ1-2; 8 nucleotides align to TRBD1. CDR1 SGHTA and CDR2 FQGNSA come from the germline V gene. Trimming took 4 bases from V and 4 from J; bases not matched to a gene: 8. The CDR3 has 15 amino acids. The CDR3 DNA reads TGTGCCAGCAGCTCAGGACAGGGAAGCAGCTATGGCTACACCTTC. Its translation: CASSSGQGSSYGYTF.

V gene TRBV28 combines with J gene TRBJ1-1, with D possibly TRBD1 on 5 matching bases. Trimming removed 3 bases at V and 5 bases at J, with 13 bases between. Germline assignment: CDR1 MDHEN and CDR2 SYDVKM. This CDR3 is 14 amino acids long. Written as DNA, the CDR3 is TGTGCCAGCAGTTTGGACCAGGGAGGAACTGAAGCTTTCTTT. Protein product: CASSLDQGGTEAFF.

The chain is built from TRBV18 and TRBJ2-3, with TRBD2 as a possible D gene (5 bases). V was shortened by 3 bases and J by 2 bases, with 9 bases between the two germline ends. The germline V gene has CDR1 KGHSH and CDR2 LQKENI. The CDR3 length is 14 residues. The chain's CDR3 is CASSPGVATDTQYF. The CDR3 DNA is TGTGCCAGCTCACCGGGAGTAGCCACAGATACGCAGTATTTT. Full variable domain (outside the CDR3, taken from reference TRBV18 and TRBJ2-3): NAGVMQNPRHLVRRRGQEARLRCSPMKGHSHVYWYRQLPEEGLKFMVYLQKENIIDESGMPKERFSAEFPKEGPSILRIQQVVRGDSAAYFCASSPGVATDTQYFGPGTRLTVL.

The V call is TRBV7-6, the J call TRBJ1-3; D remains ambiguous. In germline, CDR1 is SGHVS, CDR2 FNYEAQ. Trimming took 5 bases from V and 0 from J, leaving 11 bases between them. The CDR3 spans 15 residues. The CDR3 here is CASSVGPGSGNTIYF. CDR3 bases: TGTGCCAGCAGCGTCGGCCCGGGCTCTGGAAACACCATATATTTT.

This clone was detected only once. CDR3 DNA sequence: TGCAGCGTTCAGACCCGGGACACTCAGCCCCAGCATTTT. This codes for CSVQTRDTQPQHF. V usage is TRBV29-1 and J usage is TRBJ1-5, with a possible D match to TRBD1 (6 bases). V lost 5 bases to trimming and J lost 6 bases, with 14 bases between them. The germline gives CDR1 SQVTM, CDR2 ANQGSEA. The CDR3 is 13 residues long.

The chain employs TRBV7-3 and TRBJ2-6, with 9 bases lining up with TRBD1. Germline V gene sequence: CDR1 SGHTA, CDR2 FQGTGA. CDR3 size: 16 residues. V trimming: 5 bases; J trimming: 2 bases; junction bases outside the gene matches: 4. Here the CDR3 DNA reads TGTGCCAGCAGCGTAGGGACAGGGACTGGGGCCAACGTCCTGACTTTC. Its protein product is CASSVGTGTGANVLTF.

V is TRBV10-2 and J is TRBJ2-7, with TRBD1 identical over 7 bases. The CDR3 loop spans 13 amino acids. The germline CDR1 and CDR2 sequences are WSHSY and SAAADI. The ends lost 5 bases at V and 7 bases at J; junction bases unmatched: 8. The CDR3 sequence is CASSSQGVREQYF. The CDR3 bases are TGCGCCAGCAGTTCTCAGGGGGTCCGTGAGCAGTACTTC.

V usage is TRBV5-4 and J usage is TRBJ1-2, with 7 bases matching TRBD1. J lost 4 bases, V lost 1 base, and 10 bases had no gene match. Germline loops: CDR1 SGHNT, CDR2 YYREEE (reference sequence). CDR3 size: 16 residues. CDR3 nucleotide sequence: TGTGCCAGCAGCTTGCCTCCGGGACAGACCTTCTATGGCTACACCTTC. Translating it yields CASSLPPGQTFYGYTF.

The rearrangement links TRBV27 to TRBJ2-7; 8 nucleotides match TRBD1. Looked up from germline, CDR1 is MNHEY and CDR2 is SMNVEV (reference sequence). The trim removed 2 bases at V and 4 bases at J, leaving 7 bases unmatched. The CDR3 extends over 15 amino acids. CDR3: CASSLPGQAIYEQYF. The CDR3 DNA reads TGTGCCAGCAGTTTACCGGGACAGGCGATTTACGAGCAGTACTTC.

Only a few counts were recorded for this clone. V gene TRBV5-4 combines with J gene TRBJ2-7; TRBD1 agrees at 8 bases. This CDR3 has 15 residues. The germline V gene encodes CDR1 SGHNT and CDR2 YYREEE (reference sequence). V lost 5 bases and J lost 1; bases outside the gene matches: 8. This CDR3 is CASRAGTGVSYEQYF. In DNA, the CDR3 is TGTGCCAGCAGGGCCGGGACAGGTGTATCCTACGAGCAGTACTTC. Full variable domain (remainder filled in from reference TRBV5-4 and TRBJ2-7): ETGVTQSPTHLIKTRGQQVTLRCSSQSGHNTVSWYQQALGQGPQFIFQYYREEENGRGNFPPRFSGLQFPNYSSELNVNALELDDSALYLCASRAGTGVSYEQYFGPGTRLTVT.

The rearrangement links TRBV5-8 to TRBJ2-3; D could derive from TRBD1 or TRBD2 (6 bases each). The germline gives CDR1 SGHTS, CDR2 YDEGEE. The germline V and J ends were trimmed by 4 bases and 4 bases, with 16 bases remaining between them. The CDR3 spans 15 residues. Here the CDR3 reads CASSLGGTFADTQYF. The DNA of the CDR3 is TGTGCCAGCAGCCTGGGGGGCACCTTCGCAGATACGCAGTATTTT.